This TCR beta chain emerged from a study of blood T cell repertoires in COVID-19. The overall study: The analysed material was cDNA or gDNA that came from T cells, B-cell-depleted T cells, or PBMCs.

Authors' processing steps: From reference gene primer amplification, estimates of nucleated cell counts were derived. Assay: immunoSEQ multiplex PCR; the TCRdb copy retains only in-frame clones and omits some. For V, J and clone size, that table is used; D and trimming come from the DNA. The table has fewer than 200,000 clones, about four fifths seen once. After removal of 0 bases from V and 8 bases from J, the junction contained 16 bases not matched to a gene. The CDR3 has 18 amino acids. The V gene's germline CDR1 is SGDLS and CDR2 YYNGEE. The sequenced material came from peripheral blood. The sequence was obtained from a human donor in a cohort sampled during active COVID-19. This rearrangement joins TRBV9 to TRBJ1-2, with 10 nucleotides matching TRBD1. In nucleotides, the CDR3 is TGTGCCAGCAGCGTAGTTTCCGGTCTCCTGGGGACAGGGGAGGGCTACACCTTC. Encoded protein: CASSVVSGLLGTGEGYTF.